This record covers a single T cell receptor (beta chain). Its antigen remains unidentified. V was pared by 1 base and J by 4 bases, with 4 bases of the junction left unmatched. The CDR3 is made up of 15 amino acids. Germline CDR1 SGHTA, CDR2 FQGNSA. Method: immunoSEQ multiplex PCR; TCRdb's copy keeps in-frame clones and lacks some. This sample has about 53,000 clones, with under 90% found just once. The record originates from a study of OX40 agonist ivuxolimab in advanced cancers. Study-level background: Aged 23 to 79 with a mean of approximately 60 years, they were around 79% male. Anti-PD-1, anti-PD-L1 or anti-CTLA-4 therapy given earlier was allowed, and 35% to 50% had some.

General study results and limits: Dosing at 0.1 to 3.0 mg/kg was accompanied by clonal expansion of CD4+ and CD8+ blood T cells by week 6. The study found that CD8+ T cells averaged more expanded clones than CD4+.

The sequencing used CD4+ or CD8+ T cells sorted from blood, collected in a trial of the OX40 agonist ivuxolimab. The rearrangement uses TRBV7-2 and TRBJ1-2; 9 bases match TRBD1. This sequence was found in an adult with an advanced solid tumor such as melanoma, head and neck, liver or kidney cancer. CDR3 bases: TGTGCCAGCAGCTTAGGGGGGACAGGGAGCTATGGCTACACCTTC. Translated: CASSLGGTGSYGYTF.